This T cell receptor beta chain was profiled in a study of blood T cells in healthy people across ages. Study conclusions and caveats: Since the PBMCs were unsorted, naive and antigen-experienced cells could not be conclusively compared. Older individuals had lower TCR beta diversity per million T cells (the decline was roughly linear).

A second PCR of about 7 to 12 cycles used a sample-barcoded 5' primer and a J-beta primer mix. TCRdb re-called the 5' RACE reads with MiXCR, one entry per CDR3 protein. Of about 1 million distinct CDR3 sequences listed, 45% were seen once; the top ten hold 15% to 20%. Trimming removed 4 bases from V and 5 bases from J, with 14 bases in between. This CDR3 region has 13 residues. The germline V gene has CDR1 SQVTM and CDR2 ANQGSEA. To note about this clonotype: Its antigen is currently unknown.

The chain is built from TRBV29-1 and TRBJ2-5; perhaps TRBD1 as D (5 bases). The receptor comes from a woman aged 55-69 years in good health. The sample consisted of blood. CDR3 in DNA: TGCAGCGTTGCGGCAGGGTCTGGGGAGACCCAGTACTTC. Its protein is CSVAAGSGETQYF. Full variable domain (remainder filled in from reference TRBV29-1 and TRBJ2-5): SAVISQKPSRDICQRGTSLTIQCQVDSQVTMMFWYRQQPGQSLTLIATANQGSEATYESGFVIDKFPISRPNLTFSTLTVSNMSPEDSSIYLCSVAAGSGETQYFGPGTRLLVL.